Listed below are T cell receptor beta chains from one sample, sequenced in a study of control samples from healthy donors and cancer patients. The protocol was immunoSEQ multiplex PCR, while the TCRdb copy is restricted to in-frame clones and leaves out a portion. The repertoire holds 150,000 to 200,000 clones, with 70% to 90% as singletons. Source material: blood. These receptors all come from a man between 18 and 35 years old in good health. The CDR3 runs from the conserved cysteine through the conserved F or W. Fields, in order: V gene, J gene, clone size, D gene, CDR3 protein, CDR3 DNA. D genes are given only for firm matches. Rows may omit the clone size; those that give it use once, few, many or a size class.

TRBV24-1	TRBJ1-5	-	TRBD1	CATSDPKDRQPQHF	TGTGCCACCAGTGACCCTAAGGACAGGCAGCCCCAGCATTTT
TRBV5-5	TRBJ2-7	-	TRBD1	CASSSSPGQNYEQYF	TGTGCCAGCAGCTCCTCTCCGGGACAGAACTACGAGCAGTACTTC
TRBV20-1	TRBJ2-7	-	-	CSASAGAGGNYEQYF	TGCAGTGCTAGTGCCGGGGCCGGGGGTAACTACGAGCAGTACTTC
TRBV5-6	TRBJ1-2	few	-	CASSLPGAGYGYTF	TGTGCCAGCAGCTTGCCAGGGGCGGGCTATGGCTACACCTTC
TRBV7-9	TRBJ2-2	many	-	CASSPQGGMNTGELFF	TGTGCCAGCAGCCCCCAAGGGGGGATGAACACCGGGGAGCTGTTTTTT
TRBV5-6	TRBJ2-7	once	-	CASSLVQLSYEQYF	TGTGCCAGCAGCCTCGTACAGTTATCCTACGAGCAGTACTTC
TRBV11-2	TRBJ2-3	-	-	CASYTGDTDTQYF	TGTGCCAGCTATACGGGGGACACGGATACGCAGTATTTT
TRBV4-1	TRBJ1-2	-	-	CASSRLGDGAGYTF	TGCGCCAGCAGCCGTCTAGGTGACGGGGCTGGCTACACCTTC
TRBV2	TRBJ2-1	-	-	CASNPGSSYNEQFF	TGTGCCAGCAATCCGGGGAGCTCCTACAATGAGCAGTTCTTC
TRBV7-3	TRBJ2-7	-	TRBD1	CASSVGQGGYEQYF	TGTGCCAGCAGCGTAGGACAGGGGGGGTACGAGCAGTACTTC
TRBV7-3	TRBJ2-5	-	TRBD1	CASSFGTTGLGETQYF	TGTGCCAGCAGCTTTGGAACGACAGGGTTGGGAGAGACCCAGTACTTC
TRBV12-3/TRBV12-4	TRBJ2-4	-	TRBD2	CASKLWGGSIQYF	TGTGCCAGCAAATTATGGGGGGGAAGCATTCAGTACTTC
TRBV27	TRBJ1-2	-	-	CASSLGSNSYGYTF	TGTGCCAGCAGTTTAGGGTCCAACTCCTATGGCTACACCTTC
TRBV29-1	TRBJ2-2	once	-	CSVGTDTGELFF	TGCAGCGTTGGAACGGACACCGGGGAGCTGTTTTTT
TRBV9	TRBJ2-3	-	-	CASSVGPSTDTQYF	TGTGCCAGCAGCGTCGGCCCCAGCACAGATACGCAGTATTTT
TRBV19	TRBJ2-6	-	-	CASKGDPGANVLTF	TGTGCCAGTAAGGGGGATCCTGGGGCCAACGTCCTGACTTTC
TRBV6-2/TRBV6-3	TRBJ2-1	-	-	CASSPFNEQFF	TGTGCCAGCAGCCCTTTCAATGAGCAGTTCTTC
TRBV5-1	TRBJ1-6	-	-	CASSLDPSSYNSPLHF	TGCGCCAGCAGCTTGGATCCGAGCTCCTATAATTCACCCCTCCACTTT
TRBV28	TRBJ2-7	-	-	CASSLWVEMIPTYEQYF	TGTGCCAGCAGTTTATGGGTAGAGATGATTCCAACCTACGAGCAGTACTTC
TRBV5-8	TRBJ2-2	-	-	CASSFRTGELFF	TGTGCCAGCAGCTTCAGGACCGGGGAGCTGTTTTTT
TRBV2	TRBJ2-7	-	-	CASSEQGQFYEQYF	TGTGCCAGCAGTGAACAGGGGCAGTTCTACGAGCAGTACTTC
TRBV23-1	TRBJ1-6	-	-	CASSQVWGRTPNNSPLHF	TGCGCCAGCAGTCAAGTCTGGGGCAGAACTCCTAATAATTCACCCCTCCACTTT
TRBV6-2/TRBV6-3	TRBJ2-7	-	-	CASSYLHSSKSSYEQYF	TGTGCCAGCAGTTACCTACACTCCAGTAAAAGCTCCTACGAGCAGTACTTC
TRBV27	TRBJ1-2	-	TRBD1	CASSLKQGAGYGYTF	TGTGCCAGCAGTTTAAAGCAGGGGGCGGGGTATGGCTACACCTTC
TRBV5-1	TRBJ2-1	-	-	CASSSRGMSSYNEQFF	TGCGCCAGCAGCTCCAGGGGTATGAGCTCCTACAATGAGCAGTTCTTC
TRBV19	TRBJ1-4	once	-	CASSISGDEKLFF	TGTGCCAGTAGTATTTCGGGGGATGAAAAACTGTTTTTT
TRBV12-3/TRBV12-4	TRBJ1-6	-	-	CASRAMRTPLHF	TGTGCCAGCAGGGCGATGAGAACACCCCTCCACTTT